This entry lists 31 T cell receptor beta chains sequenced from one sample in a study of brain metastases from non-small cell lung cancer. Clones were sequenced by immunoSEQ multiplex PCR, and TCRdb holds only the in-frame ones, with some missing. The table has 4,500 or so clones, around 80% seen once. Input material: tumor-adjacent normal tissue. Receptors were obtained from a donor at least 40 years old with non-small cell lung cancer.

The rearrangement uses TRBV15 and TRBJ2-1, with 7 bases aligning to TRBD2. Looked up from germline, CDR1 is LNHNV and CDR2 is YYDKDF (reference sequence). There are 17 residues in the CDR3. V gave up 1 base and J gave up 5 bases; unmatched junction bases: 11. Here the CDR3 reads CATSRVSREIKNNEQFF. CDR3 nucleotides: TGTGCCACCAGCAGAGTATCGCGGGAGATTAAAAACAATGAGCAGTTCTTC.

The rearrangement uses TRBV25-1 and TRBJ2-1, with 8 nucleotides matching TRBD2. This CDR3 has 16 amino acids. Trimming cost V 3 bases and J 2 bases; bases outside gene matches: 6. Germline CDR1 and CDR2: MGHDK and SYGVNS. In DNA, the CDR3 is TGTGCCAGCAGTGAGCGGGCGGGAGGTACCTACAATGAGCAGTTCTTC. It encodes CASSERAGGTYNEQFF.

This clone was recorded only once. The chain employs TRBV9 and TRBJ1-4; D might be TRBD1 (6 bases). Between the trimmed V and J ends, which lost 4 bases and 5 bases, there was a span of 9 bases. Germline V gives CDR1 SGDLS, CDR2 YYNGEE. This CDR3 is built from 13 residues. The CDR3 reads CASSPGQNEKLFF. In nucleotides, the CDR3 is TGTGCCAGCAGCCCCGGACAGAATGAAAAACTGTTTTTT.

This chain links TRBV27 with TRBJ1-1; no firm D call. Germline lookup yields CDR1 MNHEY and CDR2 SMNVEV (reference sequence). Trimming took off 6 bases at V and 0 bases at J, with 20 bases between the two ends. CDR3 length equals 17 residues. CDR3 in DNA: TGTGCCAGCAGCCTCAACCCGGGGTTTATGATGAACACTGAAGCTTTCTTT. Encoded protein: CASSLNPGFMMNTEAFF.

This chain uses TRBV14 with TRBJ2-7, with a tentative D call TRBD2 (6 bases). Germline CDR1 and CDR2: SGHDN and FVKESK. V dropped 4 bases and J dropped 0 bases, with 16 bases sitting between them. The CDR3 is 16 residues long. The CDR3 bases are TGTGCCAGCAGCCCCCAGGGACGGGGACTCTCCTACGAGCAGTACTTC. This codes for CASSPQGRGLSYEQYF. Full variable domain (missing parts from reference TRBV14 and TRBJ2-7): EAGVTQFPSHSVIEKGQTVTLRCDPISGHDNLYWYRRVMGKEIKFLLHFVKESKQDESGMPNNRFLAERTGGTYSTLKVQPAELEDSGVYFCASSPQGRGLSYEQYFGPGTRLTVT.

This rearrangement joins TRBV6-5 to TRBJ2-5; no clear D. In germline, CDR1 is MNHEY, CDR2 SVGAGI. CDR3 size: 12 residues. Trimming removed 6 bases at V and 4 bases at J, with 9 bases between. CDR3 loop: CASSLSGETQYF. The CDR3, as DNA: TGTGCCAGCAGCCTCTCAGGAGAGACCCAGTACTTC.

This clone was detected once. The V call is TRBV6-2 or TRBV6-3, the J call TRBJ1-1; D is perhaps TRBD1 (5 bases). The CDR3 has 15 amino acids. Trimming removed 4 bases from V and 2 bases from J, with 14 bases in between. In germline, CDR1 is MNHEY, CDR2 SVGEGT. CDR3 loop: CASSSTGTTNTEAFF. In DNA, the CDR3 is TGTGCCAGCAGTTCCACCGGGACTACAAACACTGAAGCTTTCTTT.

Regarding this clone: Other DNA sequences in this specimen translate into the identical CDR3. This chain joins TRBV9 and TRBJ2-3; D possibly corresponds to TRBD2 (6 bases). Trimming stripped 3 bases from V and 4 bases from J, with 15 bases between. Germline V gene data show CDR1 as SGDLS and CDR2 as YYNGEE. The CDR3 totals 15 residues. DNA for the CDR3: TGTGCCAGCAGCGGCTACGAGGGAGGCTCAGATACGCAGTATTTT. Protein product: CASSGYEGGSDTQYF.

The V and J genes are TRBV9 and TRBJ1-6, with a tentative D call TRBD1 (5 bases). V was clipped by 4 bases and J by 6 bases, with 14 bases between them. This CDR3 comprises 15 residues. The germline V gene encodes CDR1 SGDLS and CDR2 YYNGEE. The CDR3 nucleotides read TGTGCCAGCAGCTTTCGACCCGGGGGTAATTCACCCCTCCACTTT. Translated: CASSFRPGGNSPLHF.

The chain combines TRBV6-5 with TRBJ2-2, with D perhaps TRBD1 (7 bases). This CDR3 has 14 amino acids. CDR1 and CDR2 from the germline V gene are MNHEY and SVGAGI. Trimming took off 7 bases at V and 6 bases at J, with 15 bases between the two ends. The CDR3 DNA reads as TGTGCCAGCAAGCCAGGGGGGTTCTCCGGGGAGCTGTTTTTT. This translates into CASKPGGFSGELFF.

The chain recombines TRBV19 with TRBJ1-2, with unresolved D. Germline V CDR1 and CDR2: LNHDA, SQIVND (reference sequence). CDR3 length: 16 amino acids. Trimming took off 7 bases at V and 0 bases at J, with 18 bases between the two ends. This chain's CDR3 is CASNPFGRPSNYGYTF. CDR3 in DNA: TGTGCCAGTAACCCGTTTGGGAGGCCTTCTAACTATGGCTACACCTTC.

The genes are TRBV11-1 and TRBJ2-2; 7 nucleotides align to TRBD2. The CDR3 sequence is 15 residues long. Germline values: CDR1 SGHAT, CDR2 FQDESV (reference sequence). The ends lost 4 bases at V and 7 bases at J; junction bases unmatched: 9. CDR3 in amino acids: CASSSGGRERGELFF. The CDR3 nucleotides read TGTGCCAGCAGCTCCGGAGGGAGGGAGCGCGGGGAGCTGTTTTTT.

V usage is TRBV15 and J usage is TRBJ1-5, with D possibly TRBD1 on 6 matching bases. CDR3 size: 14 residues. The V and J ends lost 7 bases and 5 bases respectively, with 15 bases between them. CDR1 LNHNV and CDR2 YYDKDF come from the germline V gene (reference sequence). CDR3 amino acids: CATTEGGGYQPQHF. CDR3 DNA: TGTGCCACCACCGAGGGAGGGGGGTATCAGCCCCAGCATTTT.

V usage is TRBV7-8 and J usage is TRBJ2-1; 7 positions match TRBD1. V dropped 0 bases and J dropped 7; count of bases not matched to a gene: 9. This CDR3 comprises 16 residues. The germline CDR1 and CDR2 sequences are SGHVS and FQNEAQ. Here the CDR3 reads CASSLAEGQLVNEQFF. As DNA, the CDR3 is TGTGCCAGCAGCTTAGCCGAGGGACAGCTAGTTAATGAGCAGTTCTTC.

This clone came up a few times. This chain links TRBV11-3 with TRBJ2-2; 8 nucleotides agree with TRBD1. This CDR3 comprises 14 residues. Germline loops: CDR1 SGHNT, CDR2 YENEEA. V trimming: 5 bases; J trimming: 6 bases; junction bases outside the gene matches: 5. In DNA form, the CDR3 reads TGTGCCAGCAGCCTTCGGGGACAGGCCGGGGAGCTGTTTTTT. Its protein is CASSLRGQAGELFF.

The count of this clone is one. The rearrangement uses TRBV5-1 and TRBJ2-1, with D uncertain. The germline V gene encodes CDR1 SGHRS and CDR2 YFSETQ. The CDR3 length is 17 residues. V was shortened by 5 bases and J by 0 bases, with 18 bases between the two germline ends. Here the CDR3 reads CASSFGIGFSSYNEQFF. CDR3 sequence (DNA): TGCGCCAGCAGTTTCGGAATAGGGTTTTCCTCCTACAATGAGCAGTTCTTC.

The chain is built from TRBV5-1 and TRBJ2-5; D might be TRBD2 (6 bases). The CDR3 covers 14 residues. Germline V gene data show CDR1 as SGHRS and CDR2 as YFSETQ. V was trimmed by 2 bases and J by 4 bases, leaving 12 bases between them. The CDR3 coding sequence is TGCGCCAGCAGCTTTGGGGGGACCAGAGAGACCCAGTACTTC. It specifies CASSFGGTRETQYF.

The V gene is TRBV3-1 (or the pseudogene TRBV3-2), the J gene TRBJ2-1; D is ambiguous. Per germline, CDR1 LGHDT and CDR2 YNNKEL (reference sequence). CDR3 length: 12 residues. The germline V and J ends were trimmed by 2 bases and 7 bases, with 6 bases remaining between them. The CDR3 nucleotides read TGTGCCAGCAGCCAAAACTTGAATGAGCAGTTCTTC. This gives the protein CASSQNLNEQFF.

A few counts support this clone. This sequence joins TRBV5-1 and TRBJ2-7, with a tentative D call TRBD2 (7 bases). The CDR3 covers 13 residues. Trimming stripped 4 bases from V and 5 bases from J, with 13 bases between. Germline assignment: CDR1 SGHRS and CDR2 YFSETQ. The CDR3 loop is CASSRTAGNEQYF. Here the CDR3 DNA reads TGCGCCAGCAGCCGGACAGCGGGAAACGAGCAGTACTTC.

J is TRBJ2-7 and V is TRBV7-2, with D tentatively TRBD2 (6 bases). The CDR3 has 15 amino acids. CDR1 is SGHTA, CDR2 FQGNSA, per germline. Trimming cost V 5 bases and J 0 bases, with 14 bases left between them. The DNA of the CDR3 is TGTGCCAGCAGCCGGAGCGGGCTGGTCTCCTACGAGCAGTACTTC. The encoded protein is CASSRSGLVSYEQYF.

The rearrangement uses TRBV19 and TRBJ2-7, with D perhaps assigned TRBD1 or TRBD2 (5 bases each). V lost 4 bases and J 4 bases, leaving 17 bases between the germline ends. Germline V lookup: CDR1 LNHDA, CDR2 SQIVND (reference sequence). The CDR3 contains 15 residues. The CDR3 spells CASSRGPSAGYEQYF. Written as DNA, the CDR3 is TGTGCCAGTAGTAGGGGCCCGAGCGCGGGTTACGAGCAGTACTTC.

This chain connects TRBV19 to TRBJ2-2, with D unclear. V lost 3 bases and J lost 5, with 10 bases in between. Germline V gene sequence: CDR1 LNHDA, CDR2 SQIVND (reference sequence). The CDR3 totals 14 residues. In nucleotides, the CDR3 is TGTGCCAGTAGTATCAAGGCGGTAACCGGGGAGCTGTTTTTT. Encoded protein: CASSIKAVTGELFF.

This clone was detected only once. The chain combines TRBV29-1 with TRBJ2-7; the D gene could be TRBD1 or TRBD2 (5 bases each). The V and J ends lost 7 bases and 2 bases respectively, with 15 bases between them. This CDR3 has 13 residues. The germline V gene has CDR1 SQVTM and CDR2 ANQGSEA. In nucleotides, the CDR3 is TGCAGCGACGGGACGGAAAAGGCCTACGAGCAGTACTTC. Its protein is CSDGTEKAYEQYF.

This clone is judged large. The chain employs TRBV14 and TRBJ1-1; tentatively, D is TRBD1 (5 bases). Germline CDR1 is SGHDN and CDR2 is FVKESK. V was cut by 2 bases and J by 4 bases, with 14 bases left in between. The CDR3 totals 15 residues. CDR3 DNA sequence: TGTGCCAGCAGCCAACCCGGGACCCGAGTCACTGAAGCTTTCTTT. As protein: CASSQPGTRVTEAFF.

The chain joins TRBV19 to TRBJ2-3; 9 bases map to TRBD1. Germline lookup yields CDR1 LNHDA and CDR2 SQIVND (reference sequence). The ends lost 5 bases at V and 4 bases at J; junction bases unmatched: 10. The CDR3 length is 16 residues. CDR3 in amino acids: CASSLGRGQGPDTQYF. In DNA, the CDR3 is TGTGCCAGTAGTCTGGGTAGAGGACAGGGGCCAGATACGCAGTATTTT.

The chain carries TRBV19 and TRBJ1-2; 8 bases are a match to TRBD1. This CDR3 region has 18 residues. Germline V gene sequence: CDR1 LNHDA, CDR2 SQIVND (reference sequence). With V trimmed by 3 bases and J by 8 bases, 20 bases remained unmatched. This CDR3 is CASSIEPGQVSPLGGYTF. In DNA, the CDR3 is TGTGCCAGTAGTATCGAACCGGGACAGGTATCCCCTTTGGGCGGCTACACCTTC.

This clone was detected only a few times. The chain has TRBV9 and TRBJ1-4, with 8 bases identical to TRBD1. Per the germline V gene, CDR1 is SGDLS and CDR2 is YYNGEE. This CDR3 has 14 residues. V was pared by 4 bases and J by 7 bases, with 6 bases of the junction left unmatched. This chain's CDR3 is CASSQSGGFEKLFF. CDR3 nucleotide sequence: TGTGCCAGCAGCCAATCAGGGGGCTTTGAAAAACTGTTTTTT.

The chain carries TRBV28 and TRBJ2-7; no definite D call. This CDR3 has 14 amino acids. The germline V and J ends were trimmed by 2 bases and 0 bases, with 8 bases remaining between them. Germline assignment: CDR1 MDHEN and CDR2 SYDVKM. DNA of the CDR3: TGTGCCAGCAGTTTAGGGCAGCGCTCCTACGAGCAGTACTTC. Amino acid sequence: CASSLGQRSYEQYF.

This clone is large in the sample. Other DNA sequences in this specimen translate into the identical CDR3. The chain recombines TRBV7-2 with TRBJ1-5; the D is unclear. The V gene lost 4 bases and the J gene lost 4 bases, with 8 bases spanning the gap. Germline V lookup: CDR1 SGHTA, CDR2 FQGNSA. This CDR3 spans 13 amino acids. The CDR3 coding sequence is TGTGCCAGCAGCTCGTTCGTGAATCAGCCCCAGCATTTT. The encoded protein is CASSSFVNQPQHF.

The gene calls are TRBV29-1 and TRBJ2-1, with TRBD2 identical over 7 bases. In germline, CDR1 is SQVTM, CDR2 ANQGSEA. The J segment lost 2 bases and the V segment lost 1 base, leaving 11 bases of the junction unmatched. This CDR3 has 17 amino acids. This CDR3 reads CSVEGRASGSTYNEQFF. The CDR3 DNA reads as TGCAGCGTTGAAGGGAGGGCTAGCGGTTCCACCTACAATGAGCAGTTCTTC.

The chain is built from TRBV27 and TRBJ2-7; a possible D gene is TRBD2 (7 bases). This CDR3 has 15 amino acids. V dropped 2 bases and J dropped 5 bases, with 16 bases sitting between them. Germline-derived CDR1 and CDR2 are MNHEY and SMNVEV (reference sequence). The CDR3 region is CASSLGGAALDEQYF. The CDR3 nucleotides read TGTGCCAGCAGTTTAGGGGGGGCAGCTCTGGACGAGCAGTACTTC.